Below are 30 T cell receptor beta chains sequenced from a single sample in a study of neoadjuvant anti-PD-1 for oral cavity cancer. Indicated time point: after neoadjuvant nivolumab, at surgical resection. The data were produced by immunoSEQ multiplex PCR, yet TCRdb's version contains in-frame clones alone and is incomplete. The table records over 65,000 clones, 70% to 90% of them present only once. The source was PBMCs, collected after nivolumab (anti-PD-1) treatment. Every receptor here comes from a person between 40 and 80 years old with oral cavity squamous cell carcinoma.

This clone was observed a few times. This chain uses TRBV30 with TRBJ1-1, with a tentative D call TRBD1 (5 bases). Germline CDR1 is GTSNPN and CDR2 is SVGIG (reference sequence). The CDR3 is 14 residues long. Deletions cut 2 bases from V and 0 bases from J, with 10 bases between. Written as DNA, the CDR3 is TGTGCCTGGAGTCGGGGGATAATGAACACTGAAGCTTTCTTT. Encoded protein: CAWSRGIMNTEAFF.

The chain uses TRBV5-1 and TRBJ2-7; D is unresolved. The germline V and J ends were trimmed by 5 bases and 0 bases, with 12 bases remaining between them. The CDR3 loop spans 14 amino acids. CDR1 is SGHRS, CDR2 YFSETQ, per germline. In nucleotides, the CDR3 is TGCGCCAGCAGGCGCGATCCAGGCTCCTACGAGCAGTACTTC. Protein product: CASRRDPGSYEQYF.

This chain links TRBV25-1 with TRBJ2-2, with TRBD1 as a possible D gene (5 bases). V was shortened by 4 bases and J by 4 bases, with 13 bases between the two germline ends. Looked up from germline, CDR1 is MGHDK and CDR2 is SYGVNS. The CDR3 consists of 15 residues. The CDR3 region has the DNA TGTGCCAGCAGTGCCCAGACAGCCCTCACCGGGGAGCTGTTTTTT. This sequence encodes CASSAQTALTGELFF.

The chain employs TRBV5-1 and TRBJ2-1; 11 bases fit TRBD2. Germline trimming cut 4 bases from V and 2 bases from J; bases unmatched to any gene: 2. CDR3 length equals 15 residues. Germline-derived CDR1 and CDR2 are SGHRS and YFSETQ. In nucleotides, the CDR3 is TGCGCCAGCAGCGGGACTAGCGGCCCCTACAATGAGCAGTTCTTC. Translating gives CASSGTSGPYNEQFF.

The chain recombines TRBV29-1 with TRBJ2-7; a possible D gene is TRBD1 (6 bases). The CDR3 contains 13 residues. Trimming took 4 bases from V and 5 from J, leaving 15 bases between them. CDR1 SQVTM and CDR2 ANQGSEA come from the germline V gene. The CDR3 DNA reads TGCAGCGTTGTTGGGGACACCTTCGACGAGCAGTACTTC. Protein product: CSVVGDTFDEQYF.

This clone came up once. This chain uses TRBV6-1 with TRBJ2-3; no definite D call. Germline V lookup: CDR1 MNHNS, CDR2 SASEGT. Trimming cost V 8 bases and J 2 bases, with 14 bases left between them. The CDR3 is 14 amino acids. The CDR3 DNA reads TGTGCCAGCCGAGTTGGTCGACACACAGATACGCAGTATTTT. It specifies CASRVGRHTDTQYF.

The V call is TRBV19, the J call TRBJ1-1, with D tentatively TRBD1 (5 bases). The CDR3 has 12 residues. CDR1 is LNHDA and CDR2 is SQIVND in the germline V gene (reference sequence). Trimming removed 10 bases at V and 2 bases at J, with 11 bases between. The CDR3 DNA is TGTGCCATTAGGGGAAGAAACACTGAAGCTTTCTTT. Translation: CAIRGRNTEAFF.

The chain joins TRBV19 to TRBJ1-2; the match to TRBD1 covers 7 bases. CDR1 and CDR2 (germline): LNHDA, SQIVND (reference sequence). The V and J ends lost 7 bases and 4 bases, in that order; junction bases with no gene match: 12. The CDR3 length is 15 residues. As DNA, the CDR3 is TGTGCCAGTAAAGGCCAAGGGGGCAGGGGCTATGGCTACACCTTC. The encoded protein is CASKGQGGRGYGYTF.

The V gene is TRBV5-4, the J gene TRBJ1-2, with D maybe TRBD1 (5 bases). Deletions cut 5 bases from V and 3 bases from J, with 11 bases between. In germline, CDR1 is SGHNT, CDR2 YYREEE (reference sequence). The CDR3 length is 13 residues. This CDR3 is CASRGGVDYGYTF. The CDR3 DNA is TGTGCCAGCAGGGGAGGGGTTGACTATGGCTACACCTTC.

The CDR3 spells CASILQGYEQYF. In nucleotides, the CDR3 is TGTGCCAGCATTTTACAGGGCTACGAGCAGTACTTC. The chain couples TRBV6-1 to TRBJ2-7; a possible D gene is TRBD1 (6 bases). The length of the CDR3 is 12 residues. Trimming shortened V by 7 bases and J by 3 bases, and 10 bases separated the two germline ends. CDR1 MNHNS and CDR2 SASEGT come from the germline V gene.

The J gene is TRBJ1-4, the V gene TRBV5-1, with TRBD1 identical over 7 bases. CDR3 length equals 14 residues. The germline gives CDR1 SGHRS, CDR2 YFSETQ. Trimming at V came to 0 bases and at J to 7 bases, leaving 3 bases not matched to a gene. In nucleotides, the CDR3 is TGCGCCAGCAGCTTGGGACAGGGTACTGAAAAACTGTTTTTT. Its protein product is CASSLGQGTEKLFF.

V gene TRBV4-1 combines with J gene TRBJ2-3; perhaps TRBD2 as D (5 bases). The CDR3 loop spans 15 amino acids. From germline, CDR1 is MGHRA and CDR2 YSYEKL. V was shortened by 4 bases and J by 2 bases, with 13 bases between the two germline ends. CDR3 protein: CASSPAKRPTDTQYF. The CDR3, as DNA: TGCGCCAGCAGCCCCGCGAAGCGGCCCACAGATACGCAGTATTTT.

The chain employs TRBV6-1 and TRBJ1-3, with a weak D call TRBD1 (6 bases). Germline CDR1 reads MNHNS; CDR2 reads SASEGT. The CDR3 sequence is 13 residues long. The V gene lost 8 bases and the J gene lost 4 bases, with 12 bases spanning the gap. Here the CDR3 reads CASRGQVGNTIYF. The CDR3 DNA follows: TGTGCCAGCCGGGGGCAGGTGGGAAACACCATATATTTT.

The chain has TRBV5-1 and TRBJ1-2, with TRBD1 matching over 8 bases. Trimming at V came to 0 bases and at J to 3 bases, leaving 4 bases not matched to a gene. The CDR3 has 15 amino acids. CDR1 SGHRS and CDR2 YFSETQ come from the germline V gene. CDR3 sequence reads: CASSLVAGGDYGYTF. In DNA form, the CDR3 reads TGCGCCAGCAGCTTGGTGGCAGGGGGCGACTATGGCTACACCTTC.

The chain uses TRBV10-3 and TRBJ1-5, with D unresolved. This CDR3 is 14 amino acids long. V dropped 5 bases and J dropped 1 base, with 9 bases sitting between them. The V gene's germline CDR1 is ENHRY and CDR2 SYGVKD. The CDR3 loop reads CAISRQESNQPQHF. In DNA, the CDR3 is TGTGCCATCAGTAGGCAGGAAAGCAATCAGCCCCAGCATTTT.

The gene calls are TRBV13 and TRBJ1-4; D is ambiguous. The germline CDR1 and CDR2 sequences are PRHDT and FYEKMQ (reference sequence). The CDR3 length is 16 residues. V was clipped by 7 bases and J by 0 bases, with 15 bases between them. The CDR3 nucleotides are TGTGCCAGCACCCGAGGTAGAGTTCCAACTAATGAAAAACTGTTTTTT. Translation: CASTRGRVPTNEKLFF.

The chain uses TRBV11-2 and TRBJ2-7; D possibly uses TRBD1 or TRBD2 (5 bases each). The CDR3 is 15 amino acids. The germline CDR1 and CDR2 sequences are SGHAT and FQNNGV. The ends were cut back, 6 bases at V and 2 bases at J, with 17 bases in the middle. CDR3 coding DNA: TGTGCCAGCAGGCAATCGAGGGGCAGGGCCTACGAGCAGTACTTC. Translating it yields CASRQSRGRAYEQYF.

This chain joins TRBV5-1 and TRBJ2-2; D gene unclear. CDR1 and CDR2 from the germline V gene are SGHRS and YFSETQ. Trimming removed 2 bases at V and 8 bases at J, with 16 bases between. This CDR3 has 15 amino acids. The CDR3 region has the DNA TGCGCCAGCAGCTTAAGGCGGCAAGATAGTGGGGAGCTGTTTTTT. It codes for CASSLRRQDSGELFF.

The chain joins TRBV5-1 to TRBJ2-5; 8 bases line up with TRBD1. CDR1 and CDR2 (germline): SGHRS, YFSETQ. Trimming cost V 1 base and J 1 base; bases outside gene matches: 3. The CDR3 contains 15 residues. CDR3 sequence reads: CASSLQGAFQETQYF. The CDR3 DNA sequence: TGCGCCAGCAGCTTGCAGGGGGCCTTCCAAGAGACCCAGTACTTC.

The chain carries TRBV5-4 and TRBJ1-2; 9 bases agree with TRBD1. Germline V gene sequence: CDR1 SGHNT, CDR2 YYREEE (reference sequence). This CDR3 is 14 amino acids long. Trimming at V came to 0 bases and at J to 8 bases, leaving 5 bases not matched to a gene. The chain's CDR3 is CASSLEQGARGYTF. In DNA, the CDR3 is TGTGCCAGCAGCTTGGAACAGGGGGCAAGGGGCTACACCTTC.

The J gene is TRBJ2-3, the V gene TRBV28; D remains ambiguous. The CDR3 has 13 amino acids. Trimming shortened V by 3 bases and J by 7 bases, and 11 bases separated the two germline ends. The V gene's germline CDR1 is MDHEN and CDR2 SYDVKM. The CDR3, as DNA: TGTGCCAGCAGTTTGCTACAAGGGAATACGCAGTATTTT. This codes for CASSLLQGNTQYF. The variable domain in full, with the rest retrieved from reference TRBV28 and TRBJ2-3, is DVKVTQSSRYLVKRTGEKVFLECVQDMDHENMFWYRQDPGLGLRLIYFSYDVKMKEKGDIPEGYSVSREKKERFSLILESASTNQTSMYLCASSLLQGNTQYFGPGTRLTVL.

This clone has just one count. This rearrangement joins TRBV29-1 to TRBJ2-7, with 7 positions matching TRBD1. In germline, CDR1 is SQVTM, CDR2 ANQGSEA. Unmatched junction bases numbered 10, after V lost 3 bases and J lost 5 bases. The CDR3 totals 14 residues. The chain's CDR3 is CSVDGKTGRDEQYF. The DNA of the CDR3 is TGCAGCGTTGACGGCAAGACAGGGAGAGACGAGCAGTACTTC.

The V and J genes are TRBV27 and TRBJ2-1; 13 positions agree with TRBD2. CDR3 length equals 16 residues. In germline, CDR1 is MNHEY, CDR2 SMNVEV (reference sequence). V was pared by 3 bases and J by 9 bases, with 8 bases of the junction left unmatched. The CDR3 DNA follows: TGTGCCAGCAGTTTGGGACTAGCGGGAATACTCGGTGAGCAGTTCTTC. Protein product: CASSLGLAGILGEQFF.

The V and J genes are TRBV4-1 and TRBJ2-5; the D gene is possibly TRBD1 (5 bases). The CDR3 is 15 residues long. Germline values: CDR1 MGHRA, CDR2 YSYEKL. V lost 0 bases and J 7 bases, leaving 15 bases between the germline ends. Here the CDR3 DNA reads TGCGCCAGCAGCCAAGATTGGGCAGGGTCAAGGACCCAGTACTTC. It encodes CASSQDWAGSRTQYF.

The gene calls are TRBV29-1 and TRBJ2-3, with 11 bases identical to TRBD2. Germline V lookup: CDR1 SQVTM, CDR2 ANQGSEA. Losses at the gene ends were 4 bases for V and 2 bases for J; bases not matched to a gene: 2. This CDR3 is built from 14 residues. The CDR3 loop is CSVVGLAATDTQYF. CDR3 bases: TGCAGCGTTGTGGGACTAGCGGCCACAGATACGCAGTATTTT.

The count of this clone is one. The chain links TRBV9 to TRBJ1-3; a possible D gene is TRBD1 (6 bases). The V end was cut by 3 bases, the J end by 2 bases, with 12 bases between. Germline V gives CDR1 SGDLS, CDR2 YYNGEE. The CDR3 loop spans 15 amino acids. The CDR3, as DNA: TGTGCCAGCAGCGAGACGCCAGGGGCTGGAAACACCATATATTTT. Translation gives CASSETPGAGNTIYF. The whole variable domain, filled in from reference TRBV9 and TRBJ1-3, reads DSGVTQTPKHLITATGQRVTLRCSPRSGDLSVYWYQQSLDQGLQFLIQYYNGEERAKGNILERFSAQQFPDLHSELNLSSLELGDSALYFCASSETPGAGNTIYFGEGSWLTVV.

The gene calls are TRBV5-1 and TRBJ2-1; 8 bases line up with TRBD1. This CDR3 region has 16 residues. From germline, CDR1 is SGHRS and CDR2 YFSETQ. J lost 6 bases, V lost 0 bases, and 8 bases had no gene match. The CDR3 is CASSLDGQGAGNEQFF. The CDR3 DNA reads TGCGCCAGCAGCTTGGATGGGCAGGGGGCAGGCAATGAGCAGTTCTTC.

This chain uses TRBV6-5 with TRBJ1-4; 8 nucleotides match TRBD1. Germline V gene sequence: CDR1 MNHEY, CDR2 SVGAGI. The CDR3 runs 15 residues. V trimming: 7 bases; J trimming: 8 bases; junction bases outside the gene matches: 12. CDR3 loop: CASKSPGTGPEKLFF. The CDR3 nucleotides are TGTGCCAGCAAGTCTCCGGGGACAGGACCCGAAAAACTGTTTTTT.

V and J are TRBV25-1 and TRBJ1-2; D gene ambiguous. Per the germline V gene, CDR1 is MGHDK and CDR2 is SYGVNS. Trimming took off 0 bases at V and 4 bases at J, with 12 bases between the two ends. The CDR3 covers 15 residues. CDR3 protein: CASSEYEGQAYGYTF. As DNA, the CDR3 is TGTGCCAGCAGTGAATATGAGGGCCAAGCCTATGGCTACACCTTC.

The gene calls are TRBV19 and TRBJ1-1; D gene unclear. V lost 1 base and J 0 bases, leaving 30 bases between the germline ends. The CDR3 spans 22 residues. Germline V CDR1 and CDR2: LNHDA, SQIVND (reference sequence). This CDR3 is CASSIGIRQLASNLNMNTEAFF. CDR3 sequence (DNA): TGTGCCAGTAGTATAGGAATCCGGCAGCTAGCTTCCAATTTGAACATGAACACTGAAGCTTTCTTT.